These T cell receptor beta chains were read from a single sample in a study of human T cells and chemical hapten exposure. MiXCR, applied by TCRdb to the RACE reads, yields one record per CDR3 protein. The table shows 80,000 to 95,000 distinct CDR3 sequences, with 8% to 13% occurring only once. Sequences were derived from whole blood, sampled in connection with sensitization to the hapten diphenylcyclopropenone (DPC). The receptors shown here come from a man aged 35 to 55 with alopecia areata. Some clones in this sample may be carry-over from other donors' samples. The CDR3 runs from the conserved cysteine through the conserved F or W. A D gene is named only where the DNA matches it firmly. Only part of the rows carry a size: once, few, many, or a class if the clone is expanded.

cdr3_nt: TGTGCCTCCGGACAGAAACCCTATCAGCCCCAGCATTTT; cdr3_aa: CASGQKPYQPQHF; cdr3_length: 13; clone_size: few; d_call: NA; v_call: TRBV27; j_call: TRBJ1-5
cdr3_nt: TGTGCCAGCAGCTTAGCGGGACGGACCAACTATGGCTACACCTTC; cdr3_aa: CASSLAGRTNYGYTF; cdr3_length: 15; clone_size: NA; d_call: NA; v_call: TRBV7-9; j_call: TRBJ1-2
cdr3_nt: TGCAGTGCTAGAGATCCGAACCGCGGTGAGCAGTTCTTC; cdr3_aa: CSARDPNRGEQFF; cdr3_length: 13; clone_size: many; d_call: NA; v_call: TRBV20-1; j_call: TRBJ2-1
cdr3_nt: TGTGCCAGCAGCCCCCGACTAGCGGGAGGTCACGGGGAGCTGTTTTTT; cdr3_aa: CASSPRLAGGHGELFF; cdr3_length: 16; clone_size: few; d_call: TRBD2; v_call: TRBV4-2; j_call: TRBJ2-2
cdr3_nt: TGTGCCAGCGCAGGGGTGGAGACCCAGTACTTC; cdr3_aa: CASAGVETQYF; cdr3_length: 11; clone_size: NA; d_call: NA; v_call: TRBV18; j_call: TRBJ2-5
cdr3_nt: TGTGCCAGCAGCCAGCAAGAGACCCAGTACTTC; cdr3_aa: CASSQQETQYF; cdr3_length: 11; clone_size: many; d_call: NA; v_call: TRBV7-9; j_call: TRBJ2-5
cdr3_nt: TGTGCCAGCCGTACGTCGAGGACAACTAGCACAGATACGCAGTATTTT; cdr3_aa: CASRTSRTTSTDTQYF; cdr3_length: 16; clone_size: few; d_call: NA; v_call: TRBV7-8; j_call: TRBJ2-3
cdr3_nt: TGTGCCAGTAGTGTGGGGGGGACCAACGTCCTGACTTTC; cdr3_aa: CASSVGGTNVLTF; cdr3_length: 13; clone_size: NA; d_call: TRBD2; v_call: TRBV19; j_call: TRBJ2-6
cdr3_nt: TGTGCCAGCGTCCAAAGGGGTACAAACACTGAAGCTTTCTTT; cdr3_aa: CASVQRGTNTEAFF; cdr3_length: 14; clone_size: NA; d_call: NA; v_call: TRBV6-1; j_call: TRBJ1-1
cdr3_nt: TGTGCCAGCAGTTACTACGGGGGATCCCCCACAGATACGCAGTATTTT; cdr3_aa: CASSYYGGSPTDTQYF; cdr3_length: 16; clone_size: NA; d_call: NA; v_call: TRBV6-5; j_call: TRBJ2-3
cdr3_nt: TGTGCCAGCAGCCAACGGGACCACACAGATACGCAGTATTTT; cdr3_aa: CASSQRDHTDTQYF; cdr3_length: 14; clone_size: few; d_call: NA; v_call: TRBV3-1; j_call: TRBJ2-3
cdr3_nt: TGCGCCAGCAGCTTGGAGGGACTAGCGGGGCTAAGCTCCTACAATGAGCAGTTCTTC; cdr3_aa: CASSLEGLAGLSSYNEQFF; cdr3_length: 19; clone_size: few; d_call: TRBD2; v_call: TRBV5-1; j_call: TRBJ2-1
cdr3_nt: TGTGCCAGCCAGCCTAGCGGGATTAACTACAATGAGCAGTTCTTC; cdr3_aa: CASQPSGINYNEQFF; cdr3_length: 15; clone_size: few; d_call: TRBD2; v_call: TRBV12-3/TRBV12-4; j_call: TRBJ2-1
cdr3_nt: TGTGCCAGCACCGGAGGCGGTGGGCCCGGGGAGCTGTTTTTT; cdr3_aa: CASTGGGGPGELFF; cdr3_length: 14; clone_size: few; d_call: NA; v_call: TRBV2; j_call: TRBJ2-2
cdr3_nt: TGCGCCAGCAGCCAAGGGCTGAATCAGCCCCAGCATTTT; cdr3_aa: CASSQGLNQPQHF; cdr3_length: 13; clone_size: many; d_call: NA; v_call: TRBV4-3; j_call: TRBJ1-5
cdr3_nt: TGTGCCAGCAGTCCTTTTTTGACAGGGGGAAATCAGCCCCAGCATTTT; cdr3_aa: CASSPFLTGGNQPQHF; cdr3_length: 16; clone_size: many; d_call: TRBD1; v_call: TRBV2; j_call: TRBJ1-5
cdr3_nt: TGTGCCAGCAGTCTTCTAGCGGGAGGATTGTACGAGCAGTACTTC; cdr3_aa: CASSLLAGGLYEQYF; cdr3_length: 15; clone_size: NA; d_call: TRBD2; v_call: TRBV27; j_call: TRBJ2-7
cdr3_nt: TGTGCCAGCAGCTTATCGGGACAGGGTCAGAAGACCCAGTACTTC; cdr3_aa: CASSLSGQGQKTQYF; cdr3_length: 15; clone_size: NA; d_call: TRBD1; v_call: TRBV7-9; j_call: TRBJ2-5
cdr3_nt: TGTGCCAGCAGCGTAGGGCTAGCGGGAGGACTAACCTACAATGAGCAGTTCTTC; cdr3_aa: CASSVGLAGGLTYNEQFF; cdr3_length: 18; clone_size: many; d_call: TRBD2; v_call: TRBV9; j_call: TRBJ2-1
cdr3_nt: TGTGCCAGCAGCCTTAGGTCCAGCGGGAGTAGAAATGAGCAGTTCTTC; cdr3_aa: CASSLRSSGSRNEQFF; cdr3_length: 16; clone_size: few; d_call: TRBD2; v_call: TRBV11-3; j_call: TRBJ2-1
cdr3_nt: TGTGCCAGCTTTTCCGGGACTAGCGGGAGAAGAGATACGCAGTATTTT; cdr3_aa: CASFSGTSGRRDTQYF; cdr3_length: 16; clone_size: few; d_call: TRBD2; v_call: TRBV2; j_call: TRBJ2-3
cdr3_nt: TGTGCCAGCAGTCGTGTAAGGGGGGACGAGCAGTACTTC; cdr3_aa: CASSRVRGDEQYF; cdr3_length: 13; clone_size: NA; d_call: NA; v_call: TRBV12-3/TRBV12-4; j_call: TRBJ2-7
cdr3_nt: TGTGCCAGCAGCAGGTCGGGCTCGAACACCGGGGAGCTGTTTTTT; cdr3_aa: CASSRSGSNTGELFF; cdr3_length: 15; clone_size: NA; d_call: NA; v_call: TRBV11-3; j_call: TRBJ2-2
cdr3_nt: TGCAGCGTTGGGGAGCGGGGGCAGCCCCAGCATTTT; cdr3_aa: CSVGERGQPQHF; cdr3_length: 12; clone_size: many; d_call: NA; v_call: TRBV29-1; j_call: TRBJ1-5
cdr3_nt: TGCAGCGTTGAAGATGCAGTTAAGAACACTGAAGCTTTCTTT; cdr3_aa: CSVEDAVKNTEAFF; cdr3_length: 14; clone_size: many; d_call: NA; v_call: TRBV29-1; j_call: TRBJ1-1
cdr3_nt: TGTGCCAGCAGCTTCAGCTACTCGACTAGTACCCATAAAGATACGCAGTATTTT; cdr3_aa: CASSFSYSTSTHKDTQYF; cdr3_length: 18; clone_size: many; d_call: NA; v_call: TRBV7-2; j_call: TRBJ2-3
cdr3_nt: TGCGCCAGCAGCTTGGTTCTAGCGGGAGAGAATGAGCAGTTCTTC; cdr3_aa: CASSLVLAGENEQFF; cdr3_length: 15; clone_size: many; d_call: TRBD2; v_call: TRBV5-1; j_call: TRBJ2-1
cdr3_nt: TGTGCCAGCAGCCATGAGTACCGGACAGGGGTCAATGAGCAGTTCTTC; cdr3_aa: CASSHEYRTGVNEQFF; cdr3_length: 16; clone_size: NA; d_call: TRBD1; v_call: TRBV4-2; j_call: TRBJ2-1
cdr3_nt: TGTGCCAGCAGCTTAGCGTCTCACACAGATACGCAGTATTTT; cdr3_aa: CASSLASHTDTQYF; cdr3_length: 14; clone_size: NA; d_call: NA; v_call: TRBV13; j_call: TRBJ2-3
cdr3_nt: TGCAGCGCCCCACACCCAGCGGGAGGGCCTAATGAGCAGTTCTTC; cdr3_aa: CSAPHPAGGPNEQFF; cdr3_length: 15; clone_size: few; d_call: TRBD2; v_call: TRBV29-1; j_call: TRBJ2-1
cdr3_nt: TGTGCCAGCAGTTACCGGGCCACAGGGGTGGGCAATCAGCCCCAGCATTTT; cdr3_aa: CASSYRATGVGNQPQHF; cdr3_length: 17; clone_size: NA; d_call: TRBD1; v_call: TRBV6-2/TRBV6-3; j_call: TRBJ1-5
cdr3_nt: TGTGCCAGCAGCGGGGAGACCGGGGAGCTGTTTTTT; cdr3_aa: CASSGETGELFF; cdr3_length: 12; clone_size: NA; d_call: NA; v_call: TRBV11-3; j_call: TRBJ2-2
cdr3_nt: TGCAGCGTTGAACGGGGGTTCAATGAGCAGTTCTTC; cdr3_aa: CSVERGFNEQFF; cdr3_length: 12; clone_size: NA; d_call: NA; v_call: TRBV29-1; j_call: TRBJ2-1
cdr3_nt: TGTGCCACCGCCGGGACTAGCGGGTTCTACGAGCAGTACTTC; cdr3_aa: CATAGTSGFYEQYF; cdr3_length: 14; clone_size: NA; d_call: TRBD2; v_call: TRBV19; j_call: TRBJ2-7
cdr3_nt: TGTGCCAGCAGCGTTAGCGGGAGGGCCAATGAGCAGTTCTTC; cdr3_aa: CASSVSGRANEQFF; cdr3_length: 14; clone_size: few; d_call: TRBD2; v_call: TRBV9; j_call: TRBJ2-1
cdr3_nt: TGTGCCAGCAGCTCCCCGACTAGCGGGAGCTCATTAGCCAAAAACATTCAGTACTTC; cdr3_aa: CASSSPTSGSSLAKNIQYF; cdr3_length: 19; clone_size: few; d_call: TRBD2; v_call: TRBV7-9; j_call: TRBJ2-4
cdr3_nt: TGTGCCAGCAGCTTTGGGGGGGGCGACGAGCAGTTCTTC; cdr3_aa: CASSFGGGDEQFF; cdr3_length: 13; clone_size: few; d_call: NA; v_call: TRBV7-9; j_call: TRBJ2-1
cdr3_nt: TGTGCCAGCAGCCCGGCCCTCACCGGGGAGCTGTTTTTT; cdr3_aa: CASSPALTGELFF; cdr3_length: 13; clone_size: NA; d_call: NA; v_call: TRBV7-2; j_call: TRBJ2-2
cdr3_nt: TGTGCCAGCAGCCAAGTCGGGTCAAGGGGTGAAGCTTTCTTT; cdr3_aa: CASSQVGSRGEAFF; cdr3_length: 14; clone_size: NA; d_call: NA; v_call: TRBV14; j_call: TRBJ1-1